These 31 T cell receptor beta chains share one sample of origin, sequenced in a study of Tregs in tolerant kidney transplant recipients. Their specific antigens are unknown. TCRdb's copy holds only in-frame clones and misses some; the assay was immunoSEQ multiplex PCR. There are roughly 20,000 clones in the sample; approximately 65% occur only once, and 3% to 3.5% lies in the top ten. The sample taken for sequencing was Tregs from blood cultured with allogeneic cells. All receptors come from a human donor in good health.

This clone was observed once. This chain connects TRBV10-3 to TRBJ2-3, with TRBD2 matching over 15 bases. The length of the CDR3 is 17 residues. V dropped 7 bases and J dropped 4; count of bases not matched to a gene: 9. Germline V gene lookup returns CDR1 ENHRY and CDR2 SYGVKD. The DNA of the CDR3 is TGTGCCATCACTCCGGGACTAGCGGGAGGATCAGCAGATACGCAGTATTTT. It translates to CAITPGLAGGSADTQYF.

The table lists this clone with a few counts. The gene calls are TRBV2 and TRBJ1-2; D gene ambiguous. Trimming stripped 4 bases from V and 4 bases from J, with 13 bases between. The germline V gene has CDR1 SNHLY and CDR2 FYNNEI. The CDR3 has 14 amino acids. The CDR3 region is CASSGVARGYGYTF. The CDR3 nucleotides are TGTGCCAGCAGTGGTGTGGCACGGGGCTATGGCTACACCTTC.

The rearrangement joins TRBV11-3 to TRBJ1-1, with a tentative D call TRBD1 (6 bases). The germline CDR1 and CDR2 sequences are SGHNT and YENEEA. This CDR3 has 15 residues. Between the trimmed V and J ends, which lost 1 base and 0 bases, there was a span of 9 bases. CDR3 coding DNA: TGTGCCAGCAGCTTAGGGGCAGGGGTGAACACTGAAGCTTTCTTT. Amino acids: CASSLGAGVNTEAFF.

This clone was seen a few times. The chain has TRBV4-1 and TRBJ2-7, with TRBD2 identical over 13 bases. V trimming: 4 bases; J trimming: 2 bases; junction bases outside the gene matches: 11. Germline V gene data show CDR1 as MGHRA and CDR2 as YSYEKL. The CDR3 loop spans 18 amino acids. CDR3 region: CASSLGPGLAGRTYEQYF. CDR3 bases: TGCGCCAGCAGCCTTGGACCGGGACTAGCGGGGCGAACCTACGAGCAGTACTTC.

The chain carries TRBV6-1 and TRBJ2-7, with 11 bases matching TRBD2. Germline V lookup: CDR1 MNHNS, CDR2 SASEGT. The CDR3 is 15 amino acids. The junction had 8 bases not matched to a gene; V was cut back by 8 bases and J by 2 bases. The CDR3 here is CASCPLLAGAYEQYF. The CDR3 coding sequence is TGTGCCAGCTGCCCCTTACTAGCGGGGGCCTACGAGCAGTACTTC.

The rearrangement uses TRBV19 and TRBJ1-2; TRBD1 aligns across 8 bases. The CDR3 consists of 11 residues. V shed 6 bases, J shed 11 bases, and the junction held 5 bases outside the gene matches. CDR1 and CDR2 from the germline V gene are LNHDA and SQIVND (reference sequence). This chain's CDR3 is CASRRTGLYTF. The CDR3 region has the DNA TGTGCCAGTAGGAGGACAGGGCTTTACACCTTC. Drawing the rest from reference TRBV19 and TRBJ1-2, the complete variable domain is DGGITQSPKYLFRKEGQNVTLSCEQNLNHDAMYWYRQDPGQGLRLIYYSQIVNDFQKGDIAEGYSVSREKKESFPLTVTSAQKNPTAFYLCASRRTGLYTFGSGTRLTVV.

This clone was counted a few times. The CDR3 loop reads CATSRDLRGSEKLFF. DNA of the CDR3: TGTGCCACCAGCAGAGATCTCAGGGGGAGTGAAAAACTGTTTTTT. The chain uses TRBV15 and TRBJ1-4, with 7 bases lining up with TRBD1. The ends lost 0 bases at V and 7 bases at J; junction bases unmatched: 5. Germline V lookup: CDR1 LNHNV, CDR2 YYDKDF (reference sequence). The CDR3 consists of 15 residues.

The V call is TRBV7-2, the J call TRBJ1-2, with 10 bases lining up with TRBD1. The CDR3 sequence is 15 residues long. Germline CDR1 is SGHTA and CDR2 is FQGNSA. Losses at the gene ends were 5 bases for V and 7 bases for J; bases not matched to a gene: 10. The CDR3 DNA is TGTGCCAGCAGCCCCCGGGACAGGGGAGTTTTTGGCTACACCTTC. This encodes CASSPRDRGVFGYTF.

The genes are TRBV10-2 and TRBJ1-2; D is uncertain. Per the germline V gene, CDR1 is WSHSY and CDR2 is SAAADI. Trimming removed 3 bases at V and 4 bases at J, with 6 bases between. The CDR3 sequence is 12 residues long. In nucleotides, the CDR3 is TGCGCCAGCAGTGACAGATCCTATGGCTACACCTTC. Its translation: CASSDRSYGYTF.

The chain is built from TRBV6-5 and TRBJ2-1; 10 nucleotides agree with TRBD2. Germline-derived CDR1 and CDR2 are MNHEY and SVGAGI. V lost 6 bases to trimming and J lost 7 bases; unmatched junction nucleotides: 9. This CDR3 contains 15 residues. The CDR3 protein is CASRNSGRFVNEQFF. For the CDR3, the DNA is TGTGCCAGCAGGAATAGCGGGAGGTTCGTAAATGAGCAGTTCTTC.

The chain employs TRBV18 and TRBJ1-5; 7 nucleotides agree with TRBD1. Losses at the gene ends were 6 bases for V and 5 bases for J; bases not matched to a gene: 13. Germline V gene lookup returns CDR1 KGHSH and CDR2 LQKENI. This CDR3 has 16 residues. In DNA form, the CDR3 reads TGTGCCAGCTCGACGGGAGGGGGCGATCATTATCAGCCCCAGCATTTT. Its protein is CASSTGGGDHYQPQHF.

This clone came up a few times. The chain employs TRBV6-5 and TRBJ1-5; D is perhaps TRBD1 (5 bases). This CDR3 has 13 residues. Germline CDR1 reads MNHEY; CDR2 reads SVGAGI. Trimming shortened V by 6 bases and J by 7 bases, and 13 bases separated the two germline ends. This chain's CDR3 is CASSSPRGQPQHF. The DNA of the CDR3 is TGTGCCAGCAGCTCCCCGCGGGGGCAGCCCCAGCATTTT.

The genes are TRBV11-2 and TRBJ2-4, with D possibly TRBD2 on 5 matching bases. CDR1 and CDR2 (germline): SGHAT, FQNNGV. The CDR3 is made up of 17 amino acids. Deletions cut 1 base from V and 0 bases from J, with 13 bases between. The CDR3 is CASSLVRTGLAKNIQYF. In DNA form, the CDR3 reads TGTGCCAGCAGCTTAGTTAGGACTGGACTAGCCAAAAACATTCAGTACTTC.

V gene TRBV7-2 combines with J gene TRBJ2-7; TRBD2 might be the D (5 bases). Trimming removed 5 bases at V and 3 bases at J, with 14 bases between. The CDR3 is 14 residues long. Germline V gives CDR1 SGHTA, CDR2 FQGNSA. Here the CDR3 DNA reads TGTGCCAGCAGCCTCCTCGGACTTAACTACGAGCAGTACTTC. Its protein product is CASSLLGLNYEQYF. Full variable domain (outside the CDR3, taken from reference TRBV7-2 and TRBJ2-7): GAGVSQSPSNKVTEKGKDVELRCDPISGHTALYWYRQSLGQGLEFLIYFQGNSAPDKSGLPSDRFSAERTGGSVSTLTIQRTQQEDSAVYLCASSLLGLNYEQYFGPGTRLTVT.

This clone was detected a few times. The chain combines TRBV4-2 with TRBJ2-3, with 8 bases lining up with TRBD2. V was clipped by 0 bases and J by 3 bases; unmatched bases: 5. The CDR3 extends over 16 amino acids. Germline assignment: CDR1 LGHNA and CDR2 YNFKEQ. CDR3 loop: CASSQDRTGGTDTQYF. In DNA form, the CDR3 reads TGTGCCAGCAGCCAAGATAGGACGGGAGGGACAGATACGCAGTATTTT.

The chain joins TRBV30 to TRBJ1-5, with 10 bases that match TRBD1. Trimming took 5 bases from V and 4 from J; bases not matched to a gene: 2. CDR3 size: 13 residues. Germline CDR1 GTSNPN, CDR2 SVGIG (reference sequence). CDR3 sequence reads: CAWAGQGNQPQHF. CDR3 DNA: TGTGCCTGGGCGGGACAGGGGAATCAGCCCCAGCATTTT.

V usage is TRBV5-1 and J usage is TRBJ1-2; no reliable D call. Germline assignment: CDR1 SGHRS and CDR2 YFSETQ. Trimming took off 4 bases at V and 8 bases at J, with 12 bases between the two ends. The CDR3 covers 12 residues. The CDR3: CASSTPGVGYTF. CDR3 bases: TGCGCCAGCAGCACACCAGGTGTAGGCTACACCTTC.

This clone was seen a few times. DNA of the CDR3: TGTGCCAGCCGGGACCGCGTTTTTTGGGGCGGGGAGCTGTTTTTT. Translation: CASRDRVFWGGELFF. J is TRBJ2-2 and V is TRBV6-1; D possibly matches TRBD1 or TRBD2 (5 bases each). The germline V and J ends were trimmed by 8 bases and 7 bases, with 20 bases remaining between them. This CDR3 has 15 residues. The germline gives CDR1 MNHNS, CDR2 SASEGT.

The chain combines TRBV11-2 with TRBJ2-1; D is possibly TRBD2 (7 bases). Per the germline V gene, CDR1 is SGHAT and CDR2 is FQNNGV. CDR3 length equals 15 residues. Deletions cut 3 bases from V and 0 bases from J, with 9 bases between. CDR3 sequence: CASSFRGASYNEQFF. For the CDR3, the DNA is TGTGCCAGCAGCTTCCGGGGGGCCTCCTACAATGAGCAGTTCTTC.

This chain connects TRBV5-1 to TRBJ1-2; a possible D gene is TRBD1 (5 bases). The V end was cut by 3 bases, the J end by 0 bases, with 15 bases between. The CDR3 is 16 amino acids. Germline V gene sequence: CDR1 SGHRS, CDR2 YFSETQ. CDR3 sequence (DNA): TGCGCCAGCAGCTCCCAGGGCCCCCTTTCTAACTATGGCTACACCTTC. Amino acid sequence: CASSSQGPLSNYGYTF.

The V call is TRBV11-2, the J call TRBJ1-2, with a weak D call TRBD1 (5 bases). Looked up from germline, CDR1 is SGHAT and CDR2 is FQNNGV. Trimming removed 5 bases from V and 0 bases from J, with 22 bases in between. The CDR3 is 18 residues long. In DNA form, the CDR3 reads TGTGCCAGCAGCCAGGATCTCCGGGGGTCGTCCTCTAACTATGGCTACACCTTC. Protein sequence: CASSQDLRGSSSNYGYTF.

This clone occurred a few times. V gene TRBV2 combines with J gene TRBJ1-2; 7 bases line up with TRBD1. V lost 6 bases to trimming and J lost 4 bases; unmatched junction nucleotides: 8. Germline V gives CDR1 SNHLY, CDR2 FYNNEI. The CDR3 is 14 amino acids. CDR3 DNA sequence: TGTGCCAGCAGACAAGACAGGGAGGGCTATGGCTACACCTTC. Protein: CASRQDREGYGYTF.

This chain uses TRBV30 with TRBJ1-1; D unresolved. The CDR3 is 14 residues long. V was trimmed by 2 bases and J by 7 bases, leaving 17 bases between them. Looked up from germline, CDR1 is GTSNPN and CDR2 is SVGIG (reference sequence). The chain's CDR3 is CAWSWVSSSGEAFF. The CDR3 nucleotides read TGTGCCTGGAGTTGGGTATCCTCCTCGGGTGAAGCTTTCTTT.

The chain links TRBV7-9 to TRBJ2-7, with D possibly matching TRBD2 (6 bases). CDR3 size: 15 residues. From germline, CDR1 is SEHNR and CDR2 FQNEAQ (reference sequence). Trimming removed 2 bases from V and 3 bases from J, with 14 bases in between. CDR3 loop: CASSLLTAGNYEQYF. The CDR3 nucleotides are TGTGCCAGCAGCTTATTAACCGCGGGAAACTACGAGCAGTACTTC.

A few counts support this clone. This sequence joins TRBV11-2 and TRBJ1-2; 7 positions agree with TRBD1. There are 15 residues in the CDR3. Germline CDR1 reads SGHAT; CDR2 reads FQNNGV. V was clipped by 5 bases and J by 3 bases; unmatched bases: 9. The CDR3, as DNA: TGTGCCAGCAGCCCGGGAGGAGGGGGCTACTATGGCTACACCTTC. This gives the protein CASSPGGGGYYGYTF.

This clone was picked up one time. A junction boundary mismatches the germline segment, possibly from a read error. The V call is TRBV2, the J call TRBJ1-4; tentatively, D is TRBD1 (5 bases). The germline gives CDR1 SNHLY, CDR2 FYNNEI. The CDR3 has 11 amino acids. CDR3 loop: CASSTFREENF. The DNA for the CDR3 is TGTGCCAGCAGTACCTTCAGGGAAGAGAATTTT.

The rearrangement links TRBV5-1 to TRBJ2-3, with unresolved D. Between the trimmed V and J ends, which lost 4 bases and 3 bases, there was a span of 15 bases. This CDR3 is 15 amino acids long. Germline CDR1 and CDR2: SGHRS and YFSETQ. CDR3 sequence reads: CASSGRVPVTDTQYF. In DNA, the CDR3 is TGCGCCAGCAGCGGCCGGGTCCCGGTAACAGATACGCAGTATTTT.

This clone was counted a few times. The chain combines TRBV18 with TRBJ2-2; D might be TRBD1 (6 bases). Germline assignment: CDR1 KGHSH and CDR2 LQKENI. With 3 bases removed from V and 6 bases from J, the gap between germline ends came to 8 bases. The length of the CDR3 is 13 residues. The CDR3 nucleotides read TGTGCCAGCTCACCTTCAGGGGCCGGGGAGCTGTTTTTT. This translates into CASSPSGAGELFF. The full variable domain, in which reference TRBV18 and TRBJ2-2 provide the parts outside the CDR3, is NAGVMQNPRHLVRRRGQEARLRCSPMKGHSHVYWYRQLPEEGLKFMVYLQKENIIDESGMPKERFSAEFPKEGPSILRIQQVVRGDSAAYFCASSPSGAGELFFGEGSRLTVL.

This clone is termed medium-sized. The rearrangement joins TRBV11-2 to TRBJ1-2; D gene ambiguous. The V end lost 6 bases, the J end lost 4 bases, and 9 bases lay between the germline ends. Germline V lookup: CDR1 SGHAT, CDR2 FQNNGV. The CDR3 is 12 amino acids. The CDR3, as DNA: TGTGCCAGCAGTTCAGAATCCTATGGCTACACCTTC. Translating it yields CASSSESYGYTF.

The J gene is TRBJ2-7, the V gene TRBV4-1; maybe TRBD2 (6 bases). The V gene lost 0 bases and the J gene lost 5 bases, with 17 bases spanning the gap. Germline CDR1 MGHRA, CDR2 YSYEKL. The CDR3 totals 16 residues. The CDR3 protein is CASSQDRARRGHEQYF. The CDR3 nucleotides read TGCGCCAGCAGCCAAGATAGGGCTAGGAGGGGTCACGAGCAGTACTTC.

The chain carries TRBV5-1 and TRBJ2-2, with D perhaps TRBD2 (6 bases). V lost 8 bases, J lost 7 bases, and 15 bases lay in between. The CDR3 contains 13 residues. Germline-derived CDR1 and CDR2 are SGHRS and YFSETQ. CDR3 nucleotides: TGCGCCAGTGGGACTTTTACTGGCGGGGAGCTGTTTTTT. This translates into CASGTFTGGELFF. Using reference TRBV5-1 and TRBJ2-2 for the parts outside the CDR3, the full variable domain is KAGVTQTPRYLIKTRGQQVTLSCSPISGHRSVSWYQQTPGQGLQFLFEYFSETQRNKGNFPGRFSGRQFSNSRSEMNVSTLELGDSALYLCASGTFTGGELFFGEGSRLTVL.